This is a list of T cell receptor beta chains from one sample in a study of control samples from healthy donors and cancer patients. Produced via immunoSEQ multiplex PCR; TCRdb's table is partial and in-frame only. The sample shows 130,000 or so clones, approximately 90% of them seen only once. The sample taken for sequencing was blood. The source is a woman aged 45-65 years in good health. Each CDR3 is given with its conserved first and last residue. A D gene is named only where the DNA matches it firmly. Some rows mark clone size as missing; the rest say once, few, many or name a class of expanded clone.

clone size: NA; V gene: TRBV7-7; J gene: TRBJ2-7; CDR3 length: 15; D gene: NA; CDR3 protein: CASSLAFGDAYEQYF; CDR3 DNA: TGTGCTAGCAGCTTAGCGTTCGGGGACGCCTACGAGCAGTACTTC
clone size: NA; V gene: TRBV7-9; J gene: TRBJ1-2; CDR3 length: 18; D gene: NA; CDR3 protein: CASSLVVRPVALGYGYTF; CDR3 DNA: TGTGCCAGCAGCTTAGTTGTGCGCCCCGTTGCCCTGGGCTATGGCTACACCTTC
clone size: once; V gene: TRBV7-9; J gene: TRBJ1-1; CDR3 length: 15; D gene: NA; CDR3 protein: CASSFGGAGNTEAFF; CDR3 DNA: TGTGCCAGCAGCTTCGGGGGGGCTGGGAACACTGAAGCTTTCTTT
clone size: NA; V gene: TRBV27; J gene: TRBJ1-4; CDR3 length: 15; D gene: TRBD1; CDR3 protein: CASSGTTGGYEKLFF; CDR3 DNA: TGTGCCAGCAGTGGCACAACAGGGGGGTATGAAAAACTGTTTTTT
clone size: NA; V gene: TRBV5-1; J gene: TRBJ2-2; CDR3 length: 14; D gene: NA; CDR3 protein: CASSLVVDSGELFF; CDR3 DNA: TGCGCCAGCAGCTTGGTAGTTGACAGCGGGGAGCTGTTTTTT
clone size: NA; V gene: TRBV18; J gene: TRBJ2-5; CDR3 length: 13; D gene: NA; CDR3 protein: CASSSQYQETQYF; CDR3 DNA: TGTGCCAGCTCATCGCAGTACCAAGAGACCCAGTACTTC
clone size: NA; V gene: TRBV3-1/TRBV3-2; J gene: TRBJ2-3; CDR3 length: 15; D gene: TRBD1; CDR3 protein: CASSEGQGATDTQYF; CDR3 DNA: TGTGCCAGCAGCGAAGGACAGGGGGCAACAGATACGCAGTATTTT
clone size: NA; V gene: TRBV5-4; J gene: TRBJ1-6; CDR3 length: 15; D gene: NA; CDR3 protein: CASSYRGLVNSPLHF; CDR3 DNA: TGTGCCAGCAGTTACCGAGGGCTGGTGAATTCACCCCTCCACTTT
clone size: NA; V gene: TRBV7-2; J gene: TRBJ1-5; CDR3 length: 14; D gene: NA; CDR3 protein: CASSPQGSNQPQHF; CDR3 DNA: TGTGCCAGCAGCCCACAGGGCAGCAATCAGCCCCAGCATTTT
clone size: NA; V gene: TRBV6-2/TRBV6-3; J gene: TRBJ2-5; CDR3 length: 13; D gene: NA; CDR3 protein: CASSQTLGETQYF; CDR3 DNA: TGTGCCAGCAGTCAGACTCTTGGGGAGACCCAGTACTTC
clone size: once; V gene: TRBV3-1/TRBV3-2; J gene: TRBJ1-1; CDR3 length: 13; D gene: NA; CDR3 protein: CASSQVVNTEAFF; CDR3 DNA: TGTGCCAGCAGCCAAGTAGTGAACACTGAAGCTTTCTTT
clone size: NA; V gene: TRBV5-4; J gene: TRBJ1-2; CDR3 length: 13; D gene: TRBD1; CDR3 protein: CASRPGTDYGYTF; CDR3 DNA: TGTGCCAGCCGTCCCGGGACAGACTATGGCTACACCTTC
clone size: NA; V gene: TRBV5-1; J gene: TRBJ2-7; CDR3 length: 13; D gene: TRBD1; CDR3 protein: CASSLTGHDEQYF; CDR3 DNA: TGCGCCAGCAGCCTGACAGGGCACGACGAGCAGTACTTC
clone size: NA; V gene: TRBV13; J gene: TRBJ2-7; CDR3 length: 13; D gene: NA; CDR3 protein: CASSPSPSYEQYF; CDR3 DNA: TGTGCCAGCAGCCCCTCACCTTCCTACGAGCAGTACTTC
clone size: NA; V gene: TRBV2; J gene: TRBJ2-5; CDR3 length: 15; D gene: TRBD1; CDR3 protein: CASSPDRVGQETQYF; CDR3 DNA: TGTGCCAGCAGCCCGGACAGGGTGGGCCAAGAGACCCAGTACTTC
clone size: NA; V gene: TRBV5-6; J gene: TRBJ2-3; CDR3 length: 11; D gene: NA; CDR3 protein: CASSLATLQYF; CDR3 DNA: TGTGCCAGCAGCTTGGCGACTCTGCAGTATTTT
clone size: NA; V gene: TRBV5-6; J gene: TRBJ2-2; CDR3 length: 17; D gene: TRBD2; CDR3 protein: CASSSLRSGRDAGELFF; CDR3 DNA: TGTGCCAGCAGCTCTCTTCGTAGCGGGAGAGACGCCGGGGAGCTGTTTTTT
clone size: once; V gene: TRBV29-1; J gene: TRBJ2-2; CDR3 length: 14; D gene: NA; CDR3 protein: CSVERGGTTGELFF; CDR3 DNA: TGCAGCGTTGAACGTGGGGGAACCACCGGGGAGCTGTTTTTT
clone size: NA; V gene: TRBV5-1; J gene: TRBJ1-1; CDR3 length: 15; D gene: TRBD1; CDR3 protein: CASSSWGQRNTEAFF; CDR3 DNA: TGCGCCAGCAGCTCCTGGGGACAGCGGAACACTGAAGCTTTCTTT
clone size: NA; V gene: TRBV14; J gene: TRBJ2-3; CDR3 length: 19; D gene: TRBD2; CDR3 protein: CASSQAKFLLAGGTDTQYF; CDR3 DNA: TGTGCCAGCAGCCAAGCGAAATTTCTCCTAGCGGGGGGCACAGATACGCAGTATTTT
clone size: NA; V gene: TRBV25-1; J gene: TRBJ2-1; CDR3 length: 17; D gene: TRBD2; CDR3 protein: CASSEKLREGPYNEQFF; CDR3 DNA: TGTGCCAGCAGTGAAAAGTTGCGGGAGGGCCCCTACAATGAGCAGTTCTTC
clone size: NA; V gene: TRBV28; J gene: TRBJ1-1; CDR3 length: 11; D gene: NA; CDR3 protein: CASSLFTGWVF; CDR3 DNA: TGTGCCAGCAGTTTATTTACAGGGTGGGTCTTT
clone size: NA; V gene: TRBV6-5; J gene: TRBJ2-5; CDR3 length: 14; D gene: TRBD2; CDR3 protein: CASRTSGGIETQYF; CDR3 DNA: TGTGCCAGCAGGACTAGCGGGGGGATAGAGACCCAGTACTTC
clone size: once; V gene: TRBV10-3; J gene: TRBJ2-7; CDR3 length: 16; D gene: NA; CDR3 protein: CAIKGSLTSSFYEQYF; CDR3 DNA: TGTGCCATCAAGGGCTCCCTGACTAGTTCCTTCTACGAGCAGTACTTC
clone size: NA; V gene: TRBV12-3/TRBV12-4; J gene: TRBJ2-7; CDR3 length: 12; D gene: NA; CDR3 protein: CASSPRGYEQYF; CDR3 DNA: TGTGCCAGCAGTCCTCGGGGGTACGAGCAGTACTTC
clone size: NA; V gene: TRBV25-1; J gene: TRBJ1-6; CDR3 length: 14; D gene: NA; CDR3 protein: CASSESGRSSPLHF; CDR3 DNA: TGTGCCAGCAGTGAATCGGGGCGGTCTTCACCCCTCCACTTT
clone size: NA; V gene: TRBV6-4; J gene: TRBJ2-1; CDR3 length: 13; D gene: NA; CDR3 protein: CASSVGGAPVQFF; CDR3 DNA: TGTGCCAGCAGTGTGGGGGGAGCCCCCGTGCAGTTCTTC
clone size: NA; V gene: TRBV19; J gene: TRBJ2-2; CDR3 length: 13; D gene: NA; CDR3 protein: CASSSGYTGELFF; CDR3 DNA: TGTGCCAGTAGTAGCGGGTATACCGGGGAGCTGTTTTTT
clone size: NA; V gene: TRBV20-1; J gene: TRBJ2-1; CDR3 length: 15; D gene: NA; CDR3 protein: CSASLATSAYNEQFF; CDR3 DNA: TGCAGTGCTAGTCTGGCCACAAGCGCCTACAATGAGCAGTTCTTC
clone size: NA; V gene: TRBV5-1; J gene: TRBJ1-6; CDR3 length: 15; D gene: NA; CDR3 protein: CASSLQGSYNSPLHF; CDR3 DNA: TGCGCCAGCAGCTTACAGGGTTCCTATAATTCACCCCTCCACTTT
clone size: NA; V gene: TRBV19; J gene: TRBJ1-4; CDR3 length: 14; D gene: NA; CDR3 protein: CASSFIGTNEKLFF; CDR3 DNA: TGTGCCAGTAGTTTTATCGGAACTAATGAAAAACTGTTTTTT
clone size: many; V gene: TRBV5-1; J gene: TRBJ1-2; CDR3 length: 15; D gene: NA; CDR3 protein: CASSFSGGRDYGYTF; CDR3 DNA: TGCGCCAGCAGCTTCAGCGGAGGGAGGGACTATGGCTACACCTTC
clone size: NA; V gene: TRBV5-4; J gene: TRBJ2-3; CDR3 length: 13; D gene: NA; CDR3 protein: CASSSRSRNTQYF; CDR3 DNA: TGTGCCAGCAGCTCCAGGTCGAGGAATACGCAGTATTTT
clone size: NA; V gene: TRBV3-1/TRBV3-2; J gene: TRBJ1-2; CDR3 length: 15; D gene: NA; CDR3 protein: CASSQTLQSGYGYTF; CDR3 DNA: TGTGCCAGCAGCCAAACCCTACAATCAGGCTATGGCTACACCTTC
clone size: NA; V gene: TRBV11-2; J gene: TRBJ2-7; CDR3 length: 11; D gene: NA; CDR3 protein: CASSAYDEQYF; CDR3 DNA: TGTGCCAGCAGCGCGTACGACGAGCAGTACTTC
clone size: NA; V gene: TRBV6-4; J gene: TRBJ2-1; CDR3 length: 17; D gene: TRBD2; CDR3 protein: CASSDFSGEPFYNEQFF; CDR3 DNA: TGTGCCAGCAGTGACTTTAGCGGGGAACCATTTTACAATGAGCAGTTCTTC
clone size: NA; V gene: TRBV19; J gene: TRBJ1-1; CDR3 length: 11; D gene: NA; CDR3 protein: CASSIGPPQVF; CDR3 DNA: TGTGCCAGTAGTATAGGACCCCCCCAGGTCTTT
clone size: NA; V gene: TRBV14; J gene: TRBJ2-1; CDR3 length: 15; D gene: NA; CDR3 protein: CASSVGGAGHNEQFF; CDR3 DNA: TGTGCCAGCAGCGTGGGGGGGGCCGGCCACAATGAGCAGTTCTTC
clone size: NA; V gene: TRBV4-1; J gene: TRBJ2-7; CDR3 length: 15; D gene: TRBD2; CDR3 protein: CASSQGAGGPYEQYF; CDR3 DNA: TGCGCCAGCAGCCAAGGGGCGGGAGGGCCTTACGAGCAGTACTTC
clone size: once; V gene: TRBV28; J gene: TRBJ1-5; CDR3 length: 12; D gene: NA; CDR3 protein: CASSRGDQPQHF; CDR3 DNA: TGTGCCAGCAGTCGTGGGGATCAGCCCCAGCATTTT
clone size: NA; V gene: TRBV19; J gene: TRBJ2-7; CDR3 length: 13; D gene: NA; CDR3 protein: CASSGHSNYEQYF; CDR3 DNA: TGTGCCAGTAGCGGACATAGTAACTACGAGCAGTACTTC
clone size: NA; V gene: TRBV18; J gene: TRBJ1-3; CDR3 length: 19; D gene: TRBD1; CDR3 protein: CASSPVPGQAPSSGNTIYF; CDR3 DNA: TGTGCCAGCTCACCAGTCCCGGGACAGGCCCCGAGCTCTGGAAACACCATATATTTT
clone size: NA; V gene: TRBV2; J gene: TRBJ2-2; CDR3 length: 14; D gene: NA; CDR3 protein: CASSLLVSTGELFF; CDR3 DNA: TGTGCCAGCAGCCTACTAGTTTCGACCGGGGAGCTGTTTTTT
clone size: NA; V gene: TRBV7-9; J gene: TRBJ2-1; CDR3 length: 14; D gene: TRBD2; CDR3 protein: CASSPTGGYNEQFF; CDR3 DNA: TGTGCCAGCAGCCCAACCGGGGGGTACAATGAGCAGTTCTTC
clone size: NA; V gene: TRBV30; J gene: TRBJ1-2; CDR3 length: 12; D gene: NA; CDR3 protein: CAWRAHDYGYTF; CDR3 DNA: TGTGCCTGGAGGGCACATGACTATGGCTACACCTTC
clone size: NA; V gene: TRBV5-8; J gene: TRBJ1-1; CDR3 length: 14; D gene: TRBD1; CDR3 protein: CASSPTGGKTEAFF; CDR3 DNA: TGTGCCAGCAGCCCGACAGGGGGCAAAACTGAAGCTTTCTTT